The source of this T cell receptor (beta chain) is a study of T cells after yellow fever vaccination. Broader study findings: Primary-vaccination clones mostly resurfaced post-booster (about 96% CD4, about 87% CD8).

Note on this clonotype: The antigen remains undetermined.

Each CDR3 protein is one row after TCRdb ran MiXCR on the 5' RACE reads. The sample contains approximately 250,000 distinct CDR3 sequences, 5.2% of which appear only once. CDR3 length: 14 amino acids. The V end lost 5 bases, the J end lost 8 bases, and 15 bases lay between the germline ends. The sample here was CD4+ T cells sorted from PBMCs, taken on the day of the yellow fever booster vaccination. The origin of this receptor is a young man who received the YFV17D yellow fever vaccine. The chain joins TRBV12-3 or TRBV12-4 to TRBJ1-4; D might be TRBD1 (5 bases). CDR3 loop: CASSPLGTEEKLFF. The DNA of the CDR3 is TGTGCCAGCAGTCCCCTTGGGACGGAGGAAAAACTGTTTTTT.